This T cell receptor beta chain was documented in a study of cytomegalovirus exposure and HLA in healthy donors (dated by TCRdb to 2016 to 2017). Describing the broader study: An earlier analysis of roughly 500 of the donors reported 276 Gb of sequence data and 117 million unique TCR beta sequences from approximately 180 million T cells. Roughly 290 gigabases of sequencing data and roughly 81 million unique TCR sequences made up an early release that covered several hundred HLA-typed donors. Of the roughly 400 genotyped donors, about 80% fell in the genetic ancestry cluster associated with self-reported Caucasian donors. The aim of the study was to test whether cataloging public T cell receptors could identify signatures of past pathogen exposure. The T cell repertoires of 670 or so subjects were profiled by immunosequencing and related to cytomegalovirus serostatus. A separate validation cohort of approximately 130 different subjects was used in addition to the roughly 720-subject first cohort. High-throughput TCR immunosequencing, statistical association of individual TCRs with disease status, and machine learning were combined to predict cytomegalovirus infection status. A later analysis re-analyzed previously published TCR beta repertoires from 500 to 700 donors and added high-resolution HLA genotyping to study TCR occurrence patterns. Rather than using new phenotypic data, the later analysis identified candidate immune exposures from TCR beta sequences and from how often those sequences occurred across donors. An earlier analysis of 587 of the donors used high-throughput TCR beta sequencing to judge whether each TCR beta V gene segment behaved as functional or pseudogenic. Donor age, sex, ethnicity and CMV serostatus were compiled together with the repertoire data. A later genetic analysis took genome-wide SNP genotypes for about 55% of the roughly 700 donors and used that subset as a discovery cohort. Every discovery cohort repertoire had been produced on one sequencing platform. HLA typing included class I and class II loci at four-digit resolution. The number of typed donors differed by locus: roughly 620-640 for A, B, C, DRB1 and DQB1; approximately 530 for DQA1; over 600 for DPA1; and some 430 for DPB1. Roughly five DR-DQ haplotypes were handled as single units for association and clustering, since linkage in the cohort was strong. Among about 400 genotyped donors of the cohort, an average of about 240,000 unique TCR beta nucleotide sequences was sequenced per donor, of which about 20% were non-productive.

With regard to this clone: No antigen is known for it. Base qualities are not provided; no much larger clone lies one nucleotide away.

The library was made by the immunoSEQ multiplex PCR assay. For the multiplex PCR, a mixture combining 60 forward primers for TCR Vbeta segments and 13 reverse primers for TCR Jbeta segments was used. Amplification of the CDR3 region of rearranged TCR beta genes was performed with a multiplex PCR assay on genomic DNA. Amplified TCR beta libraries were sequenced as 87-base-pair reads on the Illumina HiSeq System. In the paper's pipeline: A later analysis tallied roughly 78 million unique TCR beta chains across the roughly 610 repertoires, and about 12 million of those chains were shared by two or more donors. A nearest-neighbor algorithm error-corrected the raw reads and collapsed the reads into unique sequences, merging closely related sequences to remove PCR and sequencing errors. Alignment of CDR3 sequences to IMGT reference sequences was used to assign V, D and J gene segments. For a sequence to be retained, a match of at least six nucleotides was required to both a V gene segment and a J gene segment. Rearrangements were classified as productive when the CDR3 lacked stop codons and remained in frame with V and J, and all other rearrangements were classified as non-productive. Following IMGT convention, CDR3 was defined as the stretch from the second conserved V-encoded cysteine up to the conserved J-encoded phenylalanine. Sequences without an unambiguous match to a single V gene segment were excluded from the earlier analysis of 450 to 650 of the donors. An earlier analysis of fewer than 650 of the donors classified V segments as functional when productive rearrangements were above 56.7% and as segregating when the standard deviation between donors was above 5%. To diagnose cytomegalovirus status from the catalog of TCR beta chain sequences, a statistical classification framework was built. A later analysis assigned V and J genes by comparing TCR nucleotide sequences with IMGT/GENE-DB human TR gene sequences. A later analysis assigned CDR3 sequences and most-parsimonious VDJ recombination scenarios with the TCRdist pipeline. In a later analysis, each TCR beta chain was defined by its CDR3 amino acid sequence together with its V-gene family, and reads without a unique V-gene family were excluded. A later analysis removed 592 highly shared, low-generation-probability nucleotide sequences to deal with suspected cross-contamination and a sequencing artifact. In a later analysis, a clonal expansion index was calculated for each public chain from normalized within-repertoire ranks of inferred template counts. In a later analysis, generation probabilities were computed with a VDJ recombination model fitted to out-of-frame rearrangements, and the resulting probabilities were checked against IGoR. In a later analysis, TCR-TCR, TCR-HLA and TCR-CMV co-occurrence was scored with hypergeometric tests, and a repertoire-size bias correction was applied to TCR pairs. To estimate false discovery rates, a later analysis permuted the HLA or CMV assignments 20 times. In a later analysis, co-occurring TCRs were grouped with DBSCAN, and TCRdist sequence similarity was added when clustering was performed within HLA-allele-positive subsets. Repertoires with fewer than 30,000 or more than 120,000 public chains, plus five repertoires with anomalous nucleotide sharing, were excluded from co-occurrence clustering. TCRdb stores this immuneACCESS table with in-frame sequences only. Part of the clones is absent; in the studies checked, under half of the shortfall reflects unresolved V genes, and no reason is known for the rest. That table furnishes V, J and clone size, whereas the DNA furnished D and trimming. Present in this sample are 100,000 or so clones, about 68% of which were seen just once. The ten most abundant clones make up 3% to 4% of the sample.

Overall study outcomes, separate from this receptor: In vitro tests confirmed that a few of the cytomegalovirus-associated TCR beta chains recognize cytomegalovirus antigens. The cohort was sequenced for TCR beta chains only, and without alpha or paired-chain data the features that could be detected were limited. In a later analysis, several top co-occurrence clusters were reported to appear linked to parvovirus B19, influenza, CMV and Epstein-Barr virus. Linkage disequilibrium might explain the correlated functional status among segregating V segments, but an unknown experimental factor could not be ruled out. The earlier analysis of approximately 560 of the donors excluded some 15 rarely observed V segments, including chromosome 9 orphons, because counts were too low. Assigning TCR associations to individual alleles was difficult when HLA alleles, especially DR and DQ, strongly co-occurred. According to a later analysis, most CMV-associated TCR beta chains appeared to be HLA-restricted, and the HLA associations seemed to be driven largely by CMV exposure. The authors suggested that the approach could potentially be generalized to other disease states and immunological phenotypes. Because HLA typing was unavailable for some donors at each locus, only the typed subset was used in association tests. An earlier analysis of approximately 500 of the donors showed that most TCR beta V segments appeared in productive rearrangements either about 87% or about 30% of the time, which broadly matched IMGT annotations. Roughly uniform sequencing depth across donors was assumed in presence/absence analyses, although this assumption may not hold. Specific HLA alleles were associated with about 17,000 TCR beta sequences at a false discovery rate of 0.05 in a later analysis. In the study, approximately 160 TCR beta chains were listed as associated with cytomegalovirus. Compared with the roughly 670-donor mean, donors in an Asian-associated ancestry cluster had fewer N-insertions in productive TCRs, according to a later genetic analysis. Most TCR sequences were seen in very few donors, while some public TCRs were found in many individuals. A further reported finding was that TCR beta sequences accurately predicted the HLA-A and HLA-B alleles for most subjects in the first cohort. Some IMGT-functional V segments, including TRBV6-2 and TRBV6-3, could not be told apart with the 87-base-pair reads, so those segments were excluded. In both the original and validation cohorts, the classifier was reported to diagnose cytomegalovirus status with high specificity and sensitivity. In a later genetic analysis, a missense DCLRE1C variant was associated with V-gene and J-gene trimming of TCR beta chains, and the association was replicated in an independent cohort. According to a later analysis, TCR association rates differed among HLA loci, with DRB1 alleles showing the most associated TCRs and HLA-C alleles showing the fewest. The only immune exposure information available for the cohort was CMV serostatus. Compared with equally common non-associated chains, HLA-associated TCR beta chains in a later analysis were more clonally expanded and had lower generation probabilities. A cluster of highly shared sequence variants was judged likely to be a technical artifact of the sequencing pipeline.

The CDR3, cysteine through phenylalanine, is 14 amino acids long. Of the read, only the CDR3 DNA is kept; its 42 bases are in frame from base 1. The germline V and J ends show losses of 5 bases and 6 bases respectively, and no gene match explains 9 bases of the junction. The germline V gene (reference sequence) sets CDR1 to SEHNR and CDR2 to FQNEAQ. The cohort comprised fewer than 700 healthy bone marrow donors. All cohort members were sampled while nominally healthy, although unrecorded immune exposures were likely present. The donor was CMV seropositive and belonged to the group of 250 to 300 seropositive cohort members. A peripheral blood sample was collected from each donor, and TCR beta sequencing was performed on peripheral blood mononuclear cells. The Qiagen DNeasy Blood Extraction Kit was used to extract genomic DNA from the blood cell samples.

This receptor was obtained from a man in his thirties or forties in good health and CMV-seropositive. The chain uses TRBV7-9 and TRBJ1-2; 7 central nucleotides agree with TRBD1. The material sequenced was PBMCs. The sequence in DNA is TGTGCCAGCAGCCAAACAGGGGATGTTAATGGCTACACCTTC. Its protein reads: CASSQTGDVNGYTF.